The 10 T cell receptor beta chains below come from one sample, sequenced in a study of CD8+ T cells in alopecia areata. Isolated RNA was reverse transcribed into cDNA used as the sequencing template. Sequencing used immunoSEQ multiplex PCR; TCRdb keeps in-frame clones, though not all of them. The data contain 100,000 to 150,000 clones, around three fifths of them singletons. The sequencing here drew on CD4+ T cells sorted from blood, taken at week 0. All receptors come from a human donor with alopecia areata.

This clone was counted only a few times. V is TRBV6-6 and J is TRBJ2-5; TRBD1 aligns across 9 bases. V shed 2 bases, J shed 2 bases, and the junction held 6 bases outside the gene matches. The CDR3 length is 16 residues. Germline loops: CDR1 MNHNY, CDR2 SVGAGI (reference sequence). CDR3 loop: CASSYQLGQGQETQYF. The CDR3 region has the DNA TGTGCCAGCAGTTACCAACTGGGACAGGGACAAGAGACCCAGTACTTC.

CDR3 DNA sequence: TGTGCCAGCAGTTGGCGGGGAGACTCCTACGAGCAGTACTTC. The encoded protein is CASSWRGDSYEQYF. The chain joins TRBV27 to TRBJ2-7; maybe TRBD2 (6 bases). The CDR3 is 14 amino acids. Trimming left V 4 bases short and J 0 bases short, with 10 bases between. CDR1 MNHEY and CDR2 SMNVEV come from the germline V gene (reference sequence).

The chain joins TRBV5-1 to TRBJ1-1; a possible D gene is TRBD1 (5 bases). This CDR3 region has 14 residues. Trimming took 2 bases from V and 0 from J, leaving 8 bases between them. Germline CDR1 reads SGHRS; CDR2 reads YFSETQ. The CDR3 here is CASSFDRMNTEAFF. The CDR3 DNA sequence: TGCGCCAGCAGCTTTGACAGAATGAACACTGAAGCTTTCTTT.

The chain is built from TRBV6-5 and TRBJ2-1; D perhaps matches TRBD1 (6 bases). This CDR3 is 15 amino acids long. V lost 6 bases, J lost 6 bases, and 18 bases lay in between. Germline lookup yields CDR1 MNHEY and CDR2 SVGAGI. In nucleotides, the CDR3 is TGTGCCAGCAGCCTCGAGGGGGTAGGACTCAATGAGCAGTTCTTC. It encodes CASSLEGVGLNEQFF.

This chain uses TRBV5-6 with TRBJ2-5; D possibly uses TRBD1 or TRBD2 (6 bases each). V dropped 7 bases and J dropped 5 bases, with 18 bases sitting between them. Germline CDR1 SGHDT, CDR2 YYEEEE. The length of the CDR3 is 14 residues. The DNA of the CDR3 is TGTGCCAGCCCCGATCCAGGGGCGGGGGAGACCCAGTACTTC. The encoded protein is CASPDPGAGETQYF.

The chain employs TRBV29-1 and TRBJ2-2, with 9 bases aligning to TRBD1. This CDR3 has 14 residues. The V segment lost 5 bases and the J segment 3 bases; nucleotides outside the gene matches: 4. Germline values: CDR1 SQVTM, CDR2 ANQGSEA. CDR3 loop: CSVTGGSDTGELFF. The CDR3 coding sequence is TGCAGCGTTACAGGGGGCTCGGACACCGGGGAGCTGTTTTTT.

The chain carries TRBV9 and TRBJ1-1, with D unresolved. Germline V gene data show CDR1 as SGDLS and CDR2 as YYNGEE. V lost 0 bases to trimming and J lost 4 bases, with 13 bases between them. CDR3 length: 15 residues. Here the CDR3 reads CASSVDLEPGTEAFF. The CDR3 DNA reads as TGTGCCAGCAGCGTAGACCTGGAGCCGGGCACTGAAGCTTTCTTT.

This clone was recorded a few times. J is TRBJ2-7 and V is TRBV27; TRBD2 matches at 11 bases. CDR3 length: 16 residues. J was trimmed by 0 bases and V by 3 bases; bases with no gene match: 4. The germline CDR1 and CDR2 sequences are MNHEY and SMNVEV (reference sequence). This chain's CDR3 is CASSFPTSGSSYEQYF. The CDR3 region has the DNA TGTGCCAGCAGTTTTCCTACTAGCGGGAGCTCCTACGAGCAGTACTTC.

This clone occurred a few times. The chain uses TRBV7-9 and TRBJ1-1; D remains unclear. Trimming stripped 1 base from V and 2 bases from J, with 11 bases between. CDR3 length: 15 residues. Germline V gene sequence: CDR1 SEHNR, CDR2 FQNEAQ (reference sequence). DNA of the CDR3: TGTGCCAGCAGCTTAGTAGGGAGTCTAAACACTGAAGCTTTCTTT. Amino acids: CASSLVGSLNTEAFF.

This clone showed up just a few times. The chain links TRBV10-3 to TRBJ2-3; perhaps TRBD1 as D (5 bases). There are 15 residues in the CDR3. V dropped 8 bases and J dropped 4 bases, with 19 bases sitting between them. Germline V CDR1 and CDR2: ENHRY, SYGVKD. The CDR3 reads CAIGPADRRADTQYF. In nucleotides, the CDR3 is TGTGCCATCGGGCCGGCCGACCGCAGGGCAGATACGCAGTATTTT.